This TCR beta chain derives from a study of blood T cell repertoires in COVID-19 (dated by TCRdb to between 2020 and 2021). Broadly, across the study: Samples from collaborators originated in the United States, Italy and Spain and spanned both the acute and convalescent phases of COVID-19. The prospective study material was composed of cDNA or gDNA derived from T cells, B-cell-depleted T cells, or PBMCs. Nearly every sample came with metadata listing a de-identified subject ID, COVID-19 status, age in years and sex. Subjects who had been exposed to COVID-19, were actively infected with it, or had recovered from it provided the deeply sampled blood TCRbeta repertoires that made up the dataset. The repertoires were released in a freely available public database intended as a resource for research on the immune response to SARS-CoV-2. The samples were drawn from two sources: the first 160 participants of the ongoing ImmuneRACE study, and fewer than 1,500 subjects contributed by 6 global collaborators. Where HLA class I and class II types were available, the types were taken from metadata supplied by the sample provider, not from assay-based typing. Beyond this particular receptor, the publication reports: The quantity of clinical and demographic metadata differed by source and by participant and was supplied without curation.

Collaborating institutions collected whole blood in K2EDTA tubes following their own protocols. For TCRbeta analysis, collaborator samples were shipped as frozen whole blood, as isolated PBMCs, or as DNA extracted from either sample type. With regard to this clone: The specificity of this receptor is unknown. The record has no base qualities; no much larger clone is one base away.

The immunoSEQ Assay, a bias-controlled multiplex PCR, was used to amplify TCRbeta CDR3 regions from genomic DNA. The published analysis was carried out like this. Within the assay, amplification of reference gene primers was used to estimate how many nucleated cells each sample contained. Sequence reads were collapsed and filtered to measure the absolute abundance of every unique TCRbeta CDR3 rearrangement. Productive Simpson clonality was computed per sample as the square root of Simpson's diversity index over productive rearrangements. Imported from immuneACCESS, the table was reduced by TCRdb to in-frame sequences with V and J called. These copies leave out some clones; in studies compared against another copy, an unresolved V gene accounts for under half, and the cause of the remainder is not known. V and J calls and clone size come straight from that table; D and trimming were deduced from the DNA. Recorded for this sample are 150,000 to 200,000 clones; around nine tenths of them occurred a single time. Clones ranked in the top ten supply under 3.5% of the sample.

Sequences were obtained from peripheral blood. The TCR originated in a man aged 65-85 years with acute or convalescent COVID-19.

The nucleotide sequence is TGTGCCAGCAGCTTTGGAGTCCAAGAGACCCAGTACTTC. Its protein is CASSFGVQETQYF. The rearrangement combines TRBV11-2 with TRBJ2-5; no D segment can be confidently identified. The CDR3 has 13 amino acids, counting the end cysteine and phenylalanine. Only the CDR3 DNA is retained, 39 bases long and in frame from the first base. V and J are truncated by 3 bases and 1 base respectively, leaving an intervening sequence of 6 bases. As encoded in the germline V gene, CDR1 is SGHAT while CDR2 is FQNNGV.